Presented here are 31 T cell receptor beta chains from one specimen sequenced in a study of T cells in Graves' hyperthyroidism and ophthalmopathy. From RNA transcripts, TCR beta CDR3 regions were amplified. During a first-round RT-PCR of the TCR CDR3, the HTBI primer set was used. TCRdb re-analysed the multiplex PCR reads in MiXCR, keeping a single row per CDR3 protein. This table holds hundreds of thousands of distinct CDR3 sequences, more than 20% found once. Sequencing was carried out using blood. The receptors were sampled from a man aged 25 to 45 with Graves' ophthalmopathy.

Regarding this clonotype: Germline is not matched at one junction end, which may reflect a read error. This chain uses TRBV28 with TRBJ2-5; 9 bases agree with TRBD1. The CDR3 totals 15 residues. The germline V gene has CDR1 MDHEN and CDR2 SYDVKM. The CDR3 DNA follows: TGTGCCAGCAGCAGCGACAGGGGGTGGCAAGAGGCCCAGTACTTC. The encoded protein is CASSSDRGWQEAQYF.

This clonotype showed up many times. This chain connects TRBV7-2 to TRBJ2-7; no clear D gene. Looked up from germline, CDR1 is SGHTA and CDR2 is FQGNSA. The CDR3 covers 15 residues. The V and J ends lost 1 base and 2 bases respectively, with 12 bases between them. CDR3 sequence reads: CASSLVWQETYEQYF. CDR3 bases: TGTGCCAGCAGCTTAGTGTGGCAGGAAACCTACGAGCAGTACTTC.

The CDR3 nucleotides read TGTGCCAGCAGTTACAACTCCCGGGACTCCGAGAATCAAGAGACCCAGTACTTC. Protein sequence: CASSYNSRDSENQETQYF. This chain links TRBV6-2 or TRBV6-3 with TRBJ2-5; D may be TRBD2 (6 bases). Trimming cost V 2 bases and J 2 bases, with 21 bases left between them. The CDR3 is made up of 18 amino acids. The germline gives CDR1 MNHEY, CDR2 SVGEGT.

The CDR3 nucleotides are TGCGCCAGCAGCCAAGGAAATAGCGGACAGTTCTTC. Encoded protein: CASSQGNSGQFF. The chain carries TRBV4-1 and TRBJ2-1; tentatively, D is TRBD2 (6 bases). V lost 1 base and J 13 bases, leaving 11 bases between the germline ends. Germline CDR1 reads MGHRA; CDR2 reads YSYEKL. This CDR3 has 12 amino acids.

This clonotype was counted at least ten times. The chain has TRBV2 and TRBJ2-5; D is perhaps TRBD1 or TRBD2 (5 bases each). Per germline, CDR1 SNHLY and CDR2 FYNNEI. With 6 bases removed from V and 12 bases from J, the gap between germline ends came to 17 bases. The CDR3 runs to 12 residues. The CDR3 DNA reads TGTGCCAGCAGCGGGGAGATCAGGGACGAGTACTTC. The encoded protein is CASSGEIRDEYF.

The rearrangement links TRBV5-1 to TRBJ2-2; 9 bases fit TRBD1. The CDR3 sequence is 16 residues long. Germline lookup yields CDR1 SGHRS and CDR2 YFSETQ. Trimming cost V 0 bases and J 1 base; bases outside gene matches: 1. CDR3 amino acids: CASSLEGQGNTGELFF. CDR3 DNA sequence: TGCGCCAGCAGCTTGGAGGGACAGGGGAACACCGGGGAGCTGTTTTTT.

This chain joins TRBV4-1 and TRBJ2-7; D is possibly TRBD1 (6 bases). The CDR3 has 15 amino acids. Germline V gene sequence: CDR1 MGHRA, CDR2 YSYEKL. The V end lost 0 bases, the J end lost 0 bases, and 9 bases lay between the germline ends. The CDR3 loop reads CASSQDPTGSYEQYF. The CDR3 nucleotides are TGCGCCAGCAGCCAAGATCCGACAGGCTCCTACGAGCAGTACTTC.

The CDR3 here is CASSLGQGGAEQYF. In DNA form, the CDR3 reads TGTGCCAGCAGTTTAGGGCAGGGGGGGGCCGAGCAGTACTTC. The chain employs TRBV28 and TRBJ2-7; D assignment may be TRBD1 or TRBD2 (7 bases each). Trimming took 2 bases from V and 6 from J, leaving 14 bases between them. The CDR3 extends over 14 amino acids. The germline CDR1 and CDR2 sequences are MDHEN and SYDVKM.

In nucleotides, the CDR3 is TGTGCCAGCAGTCTAACTAGCGGGAGAACCCAAGAGACCCAGTACTTC. This sequence encodes CASSLTSGRTQETQYF. The V call is TRBV3-1, the J call TRBJ2-5, with 11 bases lining up with TRBD2. Germline V gene data show CDR1 as LGHDT and CDR2 as YNNKEL (reference sequence). The CDR3 loop spans 16 amino acids. V lost 6 bases to trimming and J lost 1 base; unmatched junction nucleotides: 7.

V gene TRBV7-9 combines with J gene TRBJ2-1, with D unresolved. The germline V gene has CDR1 SEHNR and CDR2 FQNEAQ (reference sequence). This CDR3 has 15 amino acids. The V gene lost 2 bases and the J gene lost 8 bases, with 16 bases spanning the gap. Written as DNA, the CDR3 is TGTGCCAGCAGCTTATTGGGTCCGCCTCGGCATGAGCAGTTCTTC. It specifies CASSLLGPPRHEQFF.

There are a few counts of this clonotype. CDR3 amino acids: CSPRGGRAGSEQYF. CDR3 coding DNA: TGCAGCCCGCGTGGCGGGAGGGCTGGGAGCGAGCAGTACTTC. The J gene is TRBJ2-7, the V gene TRBV29-1; TRBD2 matches 9 bases. There are 14 residues in the CDR3. The germline V gene has CDR1 SQVTM and CDR2 ANQGSEA. Trimming cost V 8 bases and J 6 bases; bases outside gene matches: 14.

This clonotype has a count of ten or more. The rearrangement joins TRBV2 to TRBJ1-1, with 9 bases aligning to TRBD1. The CDR3 loop spans 17 amino acids. The germline V gene encodes CDR1 SNHLY and CDR2 FYNNEI. V lost 7 bases, J lost 8 bases, and 20 bases stayed unmatched. The CDR3 protein is CASTGPGQGTTPMEAFF. CDR3 DNA: TGTGCCAGCACCGGACCGGGACAGGGAACTACCCCCATGGAAGCTTTCTTT.

This clonotype occurred a few times. J is TRBJ2-3 and V is TRBV30, with 8 bases fitting TRBD2. The CDR3 is 16 amino acids. J gave up 10 bases and V 1 base, and 16 bases lay outside the gene matches. Germline V gene data show CDR1 as GTSNPN and CDR2 as SVGIG (reference sequence). CDR3 in amino acids: CAWSGFGTSIRTAQYF. CDR3 DNA sequence: TGTGCCTGGAGTGGTTTCGGGACTAGTATTAGAACGGCGCAGTATTTT.

The chain carries TRBV5-1 and TRBJ2-3; possible D gene TRBD1, 5 bases. Per the germline V gene, CDR1 is SGHRS and CDR2 is YFSETQ. The germline V and J ends were trimmed by 2 bases and 6 bases, with 16 bases remaining between them. CDR3 length equals 15 residues. The CDR3 DNA follows: TGCGCCAGCAGCTTTAGTGGGGCAGGCCGGGATACGCAGTATTTT. Residues: CASSFSGAGRDTQYF. The full variable domain, in which reference TRBV5-1 and TRBJ2-3 provide the parts outside the CDR3, is KAGVTQTPRYLIKTRGQQVTLSCSPISGHRSVSWYQQTPGQGLQFLFEYFSETQRNKGNFPGRFSGRQFSNSRSEMNVSTLELGDSALYLCASSFSGAGRDTQYFGPGTRLTVL.

V usage is TRBV12-3 or TRBV12-4 and J usage is TRBJ2-7; 7 positions agree with TRBD1. The CDR3 spans 16 residues. With 3 bases clipped from V and 1 base from J, the junction kept 9 bases outside the gene matches. CDR3 sequence (DNA): TGTGCCAGCAGTTTTGTCCTCCTGGACAGGTCCTACGAGCAGTACTTC. Translated, it gives CASSFVLLDRSYEQYF.

The genes are TRBV29-1 and TRBJ2-7; TRBD2 agrees at 11 bases. The trim removed 6 bases at V and 6 bases at J, leaving 13 bases unmatched. This CDR3 region has 15 residues. The germline V gene has CDR1 SQVTM and CDR2 ANQGSEA. The DNA for the CDR3 is TGCAGCGTGCCCTTAGCGGGAGGGCCGTTGGGCGAGCAGTACTTC. This translates into CSVPLAGGPLGEQYF.

This clonotype was found a few times. The gene calls are TRBV19 and TRBJ1-3, with D hard to call. CDR3 size: 14 residues. Germline V gene data show CDR1 as LNHDA and CDR2 as SQIVND (reference sequence). V dropped 9 bases and J dropped 0 bases, with 12 bases sitting between them. In nucleotides, the CDR3 is TGTGCCAGCGCGCGGTACCCCTCTGGAAACACCATATATTTT. Translated: CASARYPSGNTIYF.

The chain employs TRBV11-2 and TRBJ2-6; tentatively, D is TRBD1 (6 bases). The CDR3 is 16 amino acids. The germline gives CDR1 SGHAT, CDR2 FQNNGV. V was trimmed by 5 bases and J by 0 bases, leaving 11 bases between them. CDR3 sequence (DNA): TGTGCCAGCAGCGTTACAGGGTCCTCTGGGGCCAACGTCCTGACTTTC. It translates to CASSVTGSSGANVLTF.

This chain joins TRBV27 and TRBJ1-4, with D possibly TRBD1 on 5 matching bases. V was shortened by 8 bases and J by 7 bases, with 14 bases between the two germline ends. Germline V gene lookup returns CDR1 MNHEY and CDR2 SMNVEV (reference sequence). This CDR3 contains 13 residues. The CDR3 here is CASGTTRSEKLFF. The CDR3 coding sequence is TGTGCCAGCGGGACCACAAGGAGTGAAAAACTGTTTTTT.

A single count supports this clonotype. This is likely a read error, given that the CDR3 carries no conserved phenylalanine or tryptophan at its end. V is TRBV9 and J is TRBJ2-1, with 9 positions matching TRBD2. The trim removed 0 bases at V and 5 bases at J, leaving 3 bases unmatched. Per germline, CDR1 SGDLS and CDR2 YYNGEE. The CDR3 length is 15 residues. CDR3 nucleotides: TGTGCCAGCAGCGTAGGCGGGAGGGCCCACAATGAGCAGTTCTCC. It yields the protein CASSVGGRAHNEQFS.

This clonotype was picked up many times. The V and J genes are TRBV27 and TRBJ1-1; 7 positions agree with TRBD1. Germline CDR1 MNHEY, CDR2 SMNVEV (reference sequence). Trimming took 6 bases from V and 1 from J; bases not matched to a gene: 8. CDR3 length: 15 amino acids. The CDR3 DNA follows: TGTGCCAGCAGAAGACAGGGTGCCTGGAACACTGAAGCTTTCTTT. It codes for CASRRQGAWNTEAFF.

The chain carries TRBV5-6 and TRBJ2-3; D remains ambiguous. Trimming cost V 0 bases and J 2 bases, with 13 bases left between them. Germline V lookup: CDR1 SGHDT, CDR2 YYEEEE. This CDR3 is built from 16 residues. CDR3 in amino acids: CASSLDRALYTDTQYF. DNA of the CDR3: TGTGCCAGCAGCTTGGATAGAGCGCTTTACACAGATACGCAGTATTTT.

Ten or more counts support this clonotype. The chain recombines TRBV28 with TRBJ2-1; 8 bases align to TRBD1. Germline trimming cut 6 bases from V and 4 bases from J; bases unmatched to any gene: 8. Germline-derived CDR1 and CDR2 are MDHEN and SYDVKM. This CDR3 comprises 15 residues. DNA of the CDR3: TGTGCCAGCAGCGGACAGGGCGATTTATACAATGAGCAGTTCTTC. Encoded protein: CASSGQGDLYNEQFF.

This clonotype was counted at least ten times. V is TRBV30 and J is TRBJ1-4, with a weak D call TRBD1 (5 bases). This CDR3 is built from 13 residues. The V end lost 4 bases, the J end lost 7 bases, and 13 bases lay between the germline ends. Germline values: CDR1 GTSNPN, CDR2 SVGIG (reference sequence). The CDR3, as DNA: TGTGCCTGGAATCGTCAAAGGGGTGAAAAACTGTTTTTT. Its protein is CAWNRQRGEKLFF.

Ten or more counts support this clonotype. The rearrangement links TRBV5-1 to TRBJ1-1, with TRBD1 as a possible D gene (5 bases). Trimming took off 4 bases at V and 0 bases at J, with 16 bases between the two ends. The V gene's germline CDR1 is SGHRS and CDR2 YFSETQ. CDR3 length equals 16 residues. For the CDR3, the DNA is TGCGCCAGCAGCCTCCGAGGGGCGAACATGAACACTGAAGCTTTCTTT. Amino acids: CASSLRGANMNTEAFF.

The rearrangement uses TRBV13 and TRBJ2-3; 7 bases line up with TRBD1. CDR1 and CDR2 (germline): PRHDT, FYEKMQ (reference sequence). The CDR3 runs to 16 residues. V was clipped by 4 bases and J by 2 bases; unmatched bases: 9. CDR3 coding DNA: TGTGCCAGCAGCTCGTCCGGGACAGCCAACACAGATACGCAGTATTTT. This translates into CASSSSGTANTDTQYF.

The chain employs TRBV6-5 and TRBJ1-4, with unresolved D. V was cut by 2 bases and J by 3 bases, with 7 bases left in between. The CDR3 consists of 14 residues. From germline, CDR1 is MNHEY and CDR2 SVGAGI. CDR3 in amino acids: CASSYRVSNEKLFF. Written as DNA, the CDR3 is TGTGCCAGCAGTTACAGGGTTTCTAATGAAAAACTGTTTTTT.

This clonotype was seen only once. V and J are TRBV28 and TRBJ1-2; the D is unclear. The CDR3 is made up of 14 amino acids. Germline lookup yields CDR1 MDHEN and CDR2 SYDVKM. V shed 2 bases and J shed 3 bases, with 10 bases lying between them. The CDR3 nucleotides are TGTGCCAGCAGTTTAGTGGGCACCGACTATGGCTACACCTTC. Protein: CASSLVGTDYGYTF.

V is TRBV18 and J is TRBJ2-5; D gene uncertain. Trimming removed 3 bases at V and 3 bases at J, with 11 bases between. Germline values: CDR1 KGHSH, CDR2 LQKENI. The CDR3 is 14 residues long. The CDR3 DNA reads as TGTGCCAGCTCACCGGACGGTGGAAAAGAGACCCAGTACTTC. Translated, it gives CASSPDGGKETQYF.

This clonotype was detected many times. CDR3 in DNA: TGTGCCAGCAGCAAGGGACAGGAGAACACTGAAGCTTTCTTT. Its translation is CASSKGQENTEAFF. This chain joins TRBV28 and TRBJ1-1; 8 nucleotides agree with TRBD1. J lost 1 base, V lost 6 bases, and 4 bases had no gene match. The CDR3 runs to 14 residues. The V gene's germline CDR1 is MDHEN and CDR2 SYDVKM.

In this sample, this clonotype turned up many times. The chain joins TRBV14 to TRBJ1-1; 10 nucleotides match TRBD1. The CDR3 is 16 amino acids. V lost 1 base and J lost 0; bases outside the gene matches: 2. CDR1 and CDR2 (germline): SGHDN, FVKESK. CDR3 protein: CASSQGDRGMNTEAFF. DNA of the CDR3: TGTGCCAGCAGCCAAGGGGACAGGGGAATGAACACTGAAGCTTTCTTT. Looking up the rest from reference TRBV14 and TRBJ1-1 gives the full variable domain: EAGVTQFPSHSVIEKGQTVTLRCDPISGHDNLYWYRRVMGKEIKFLLHFVKESKQDESGMPNNRFLAERTGGTYSTLKVQPAELEDSGVYFCASSQGDRGMNTEAFFGQGTRLTVV.